The clone carrying this T cell receptor beta chain was seen ten or more times. Its antigen is currently unknown. This CDR3 has 14 residues. V dropped 3 bases and J dropped 2 bases, with 9 bases sitting between them. From germline, CDR1 is MDHEN and CDR2 SYDVKM. The data belong to a study of response to subunit inactivated influenza vaccine. General study findings and limits: The authors proposed limited new T cell recruitment per seasonal influenza vaccination.

TCRdb re-analysed the RT-PCR reads in MiXCR, keeping a single row per CDR3 protein. The sample records roughly 290,000 distinct CDR3 sequences, around a fifth being singletons. The genes are TRBV28 and TRBJ2-3; D possibly corresponds to TRBD1 (6 bases). The receptor comes from a man aged 50-75 years who received an inactivated influenza vaccine. The material was PBMCs from blood, obtained about 19 months after vaccination. The CDR3 DNA reads as TGTGCCAGCAGTTTGGACAGAGTCACAGATACGCAGTATTTT. Translated, it gives CASSLDRVTDTQYF.